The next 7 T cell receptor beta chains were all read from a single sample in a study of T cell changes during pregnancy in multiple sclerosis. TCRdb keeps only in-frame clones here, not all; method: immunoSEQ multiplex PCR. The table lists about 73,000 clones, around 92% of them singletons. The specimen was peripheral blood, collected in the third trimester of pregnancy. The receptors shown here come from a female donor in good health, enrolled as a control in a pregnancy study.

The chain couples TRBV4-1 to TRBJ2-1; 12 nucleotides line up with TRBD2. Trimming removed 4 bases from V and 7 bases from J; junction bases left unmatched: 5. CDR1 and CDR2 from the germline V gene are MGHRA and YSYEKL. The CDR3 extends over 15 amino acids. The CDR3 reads CASSRLAGGTNEQFF. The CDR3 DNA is TGCGCCAGCAGCCGCCTAGCGGGAGGGACAAATGAGCAGTTCTTC.

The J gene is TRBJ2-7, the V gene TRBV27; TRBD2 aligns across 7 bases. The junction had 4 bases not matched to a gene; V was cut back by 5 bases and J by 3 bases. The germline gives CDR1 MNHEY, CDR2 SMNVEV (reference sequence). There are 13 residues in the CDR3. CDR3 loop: CASSRGGVYEQYF. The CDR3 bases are TGTGCCAGCAGTCGGGGAGGGGTCTACGAGCAGTACTTC.

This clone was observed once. The CDR3 loop is CASSSTSGAQETQYF. The CDR3 DNA reads TGCGCCAGCAGCTCGACTAGCGGGGCCCAAGAGACCCAGTACTTC. The rearrangement uses TRBV5-1 and TRBJ2-5; 11 positions agree with TRBD2. Per the germline V gene, CDR1 is SGHRS and CDR2 is YFSETQ. CDR3 size: 15 residues. The V and J ends lost 3 bases and 1 base, in that order; junction bases with no gene match: 2.

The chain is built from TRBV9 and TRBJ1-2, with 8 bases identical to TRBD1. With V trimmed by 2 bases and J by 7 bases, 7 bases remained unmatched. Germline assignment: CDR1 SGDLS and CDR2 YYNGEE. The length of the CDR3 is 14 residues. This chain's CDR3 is CASSVDQGASGYTF. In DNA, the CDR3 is TGTGCCAGCAGCGTGGATCAGGGGGCAAGTGGCTACACCTTC.

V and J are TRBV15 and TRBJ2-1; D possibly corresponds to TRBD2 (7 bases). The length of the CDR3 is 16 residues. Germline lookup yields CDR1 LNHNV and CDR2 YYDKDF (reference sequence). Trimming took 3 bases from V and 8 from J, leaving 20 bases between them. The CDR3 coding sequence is TGTGCCACCAGCAGTCCCCATAGGGGGGGAGAGGATGAGCAGTTCTTC. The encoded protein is CATSSPHRGGEDEQFF.

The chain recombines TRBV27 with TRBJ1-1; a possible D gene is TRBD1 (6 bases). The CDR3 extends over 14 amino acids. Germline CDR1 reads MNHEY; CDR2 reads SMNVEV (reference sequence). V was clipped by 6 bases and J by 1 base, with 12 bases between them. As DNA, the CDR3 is TGTGCCAGCAGCCAAACAGGGCGGAACACTGAAGCTTTCTTT. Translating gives CASSQTGRNTEAFF.

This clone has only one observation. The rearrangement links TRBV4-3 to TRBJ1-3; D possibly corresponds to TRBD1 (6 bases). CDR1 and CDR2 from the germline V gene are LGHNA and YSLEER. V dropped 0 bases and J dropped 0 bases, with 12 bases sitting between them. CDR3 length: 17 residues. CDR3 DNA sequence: TGCGCCAGCAGCCAAGAGCCAGGGGCTTTCTCTGGAAACACCATATATTTT. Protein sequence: CASSQEPGAFSGNTIYF.